This entry concerns a single T cell receptor beta chain. The source of the sample is a study of blood T cells in healthy people across ages. Samples each yielded at least 6 micrograms of total RNA. The length of the CDR3 is 13 residues. V was shortened by 5 bases and J by 4 bases, with 12 bases between the two germline ends. Germline-derived CDR1 and CDR2 are MDHEN and SYDVKM. The authors ran a second PCR of about 6 to 11 cycles using a sample-barcoded 5' primer and a J-beta primer mix. TCRdb re-called the 5' RACE reads with MiXCR, one entry per CDR3 protein. Of around 1,900,000 distinct CDR3 sequences detected, more than 35% appear once; the ten largest clones hold more than 20%.

Sequenced: blood. The receptor was derived from a human donor in good health. V usage is TRBV28 and J usage is TRBJ2-7, with D possibly matching TRBD2 (5 bases). The CDR3 loop is CASSPDYFYEQYF. The CDR3 DNA reads as TGTGCCAGCAGTCCCGACTACTTTTACGAGCAGTACTTC.